This T cell receptor (beta chain) originates from a study of blood T cells in healthy people across ages. The study's findings and limits: In older individuals, TCR beta diversity per million T cells was lower, falling roughly linearly with age. Leaving the PBMCs unsorted stopped any conclusive comparison of naive versus antigen-experienced cells.

Through a sample-barcoded 5' primer and a J-beta primer mix, a second PCR was run for about 7 to 12 cycles. Every cDNA molecule bore a tag from a template-switch adaptor containing 12 random nucleotides. Sequencing yielded, for each sample, at least 3 million paired-end reads carrying CDR3. TCRdb called the 5' RACE reads again in MiXCR, with one record for every CDR3 protein. Of about a million distinct CDR3 sequences detected, approximately 50% appear once; the ten largest clones hold 20% to 25%. Comment on this clonotype: Its antigen remains unknown.

The sequenced sample was blood. The receptor was isolated from a woman aged 60 to 75 in good health.

CDR3 nucleotide sequence: TGTGCCAGCAGCCAAGATTCGGAGGTTGGCTATGGCTACACCTTC. Protein: CASSQDSEVGYGYTF. This sequence joins TRBV4-2 and TRBJ1-2; D ambiguous. The CDR3 totals 15 residues. Germline-derived CDR1 and CDR2 are LGHNA and YNFKEQ. V was pared by 0 bases and J by 4 bases, with 12 bases between.